The 27 T cell receptor beta chains presented below share a single source sample, sequenced in a study of cytomegalovirus exposure and HLA in healthy donors. TCRdb's copy holds only in-frame clones and misses some; the assay was immunoSEQ multiplex PCR. The profile shows around 130,000 clones, around 92% of them singletons. Sequenced material: PBMCs. Receptors were obtained from a man younger than 45 in good health and CMV-seronegative.

J is TRBJ2-7 and V is TRBV6-5; unclear D gene. The CDR3 covers 13 residues. Trimming pared 0 bases from V and 0 bases from J, leaving 3 bases between. From germline, CDR1 is MNHEY and CDR2 SVGAGI. For the CDR3, the DNA is TGTGCCAGCAGTTACTCGGCCTCCTACGAGCAGTACTTC. As protein: CASSYSASYEQYF.

This clone showed up just once. The chain couples TRBV7-8 to TRBJ2-5; 9 bases fit TRBD2. With 1 base clipped from V and 6 bases from J, the junction kept 6 bases outside the gene matches. The CDR3 extends over 15 amino acids. Germline V lookup: CDR1 SGHVS, CDR2 FQNEAQ. The chain's CDR3 is CASSLDGGGAKTQYF. In nucleotides, the CDR3 is TGTGCCAGCAGCTTAGACGGCGGGGGGGCGAAGACCCAGTACTTC.

This clone was recorded a few times. The chain carries TRBV25-1 and TRBJ1-5, with D perhaps TRBD1 (6 bases). Trimming stripped 3 bases from V and 7 bases from J, with 13 bases between. CDR1 MGHDK and CDR2 SYGVNS come from the germline V gene. The CDR3 is 14 amino acids. The CDR3: CASSDRGSGQPQHF. The CDR3 bases are TGTGCCAGCAGTGATAGGGGGTCCGGACAGCCCCAGCATTTT.

This chain uses TRBV4-1 with TRBJ1-6; maybe TRBD1 (6 bases). CDR1 MGHRA and CDR2 YSYEKL come from the germline V gene. CDR3 size: 16 residues. Trimming took off 0 bases at V and 10 bases at J, with 16 bases between the two ends. CDR3 residues: CASSQDLGGTNSPLHF. The CDR3 DNA reads TGCGCCAGCAGCCAAGATTTGGGGGGGACAAACTCACCCCTCCACTTT.

The rearrangement links TRBV27 to TRBJ1-2; D remains unclear. Trimming removed 4 bases from V and 0 bases from J, with 9 bases in between. The CDR3 sequence is 14 residues long. Germline CDR1 and CDR2: MNHEY and SMNVEV (reference sequence). CDR3 amino acids: CASSSSRANYGYTF. CDR3 nucleotides: TGTGCCAGCAGTTCCTCTCGGGCTAACTATGGCTACACCTTC.

The J gene is TRBJ2-5, the V gene TRBV7-6, with D possibly being TRBD1 (5 bases). The length of the CDR3 is 15 residues. Germline-derived CDR1 and CDR2 are SGHVS and FNYEAQ. V gave up 1 base and J gave up 1 base, with 10 bases separating them. CDR3 nucleotide sequence: TGTGCCAGCAGCTTAGTTTACAGGAGCCAAGAGACCCAGTACTTC. It encodes CASSLVYRSQETQYF. The full variable domain, in which reference TRBV7-6 and TRBJ2-5 provide the parts outside the CDR3, is GAGVSQSPRYKVTKRGQDVALRCDPISGHVSLYWYRQALGQGPEFLTYFNYEAQQDKSGLPNDRFSAERPEGSISTLTIQRTEQRDSAMYRCASSLVYRSQETQYFGPGTRLLVL.

CDR3 DNA: TGCGCCAGCAGCTTACAGGGGGAGACGATGAATCCTAACTATGGCTACACCTTC. Translated, it gives CASSLQGETMNPNYGYTF. The chain recombines TRBV5-1 with TRBJ1-2, with 8 bases identical to TRBD1. The CDR3 spans 18 residues. Germline lookup yields CDR1 SGHRS and CDR2 YFSETQ. The trim removed 2 bases at V and 0 bases at J, leaving 12 bases unmatched.

J is TRBJ1-1 and V is TRBV5-1, with TRBD1 matching 9 bases. Looked up from germline, CDR1 is SGHRS and CDR2 is YFSETQ. V was clipped by 5 bases and J by 6 bases; unmatched bases: 8. The CDR3 totals 14 residues. This CDR3 reads CASRTQGAQAEAFF. DNA of the CDR3: TGCGCCAGCAGAACACAGGGGGCGCAGGCTGAAGCTTTCTTT. Full variable domain (missing parts from reference TRBV5-1 and TRBJ1-1): KAGVTQTPRYLIKTRGQQVTLSCSPISGHRSVSWYQQTPGQGLQFLFEYFSETQRNKGNFPGRFSGRQFSNSRSEMNVSTLELGDSALYLCASRTQGAQAEAFFGQGTRLTVV.

The V call is TRBV4-2, the J call TRBJ2-3; 8 bases match TRBD2. The junction had 7 bases not matched to a gene; V was cut back by 3 bases and J by 2 bases. Germline V gene data show CDR1 as LGHNA and CDR2 as YNFKEQ. The CDR3 is made up of 16 amino acids. The CDR3 loop reads CASSHPGGGLTDTQYF. The CDR3, as DNA: TGTGCCAGCAGCCACCCGGGAGGGGGACTCACAGATACGCAGTATTTT.

The V and J genes are TRBV4-1 and TRBJ2-2; 7 bases are a match to TRBD1. J gave up 0 bases and V 0 bases, and 7 bases lay outside the gene matches. The germline gives CDR1 MGHRA, CDR2 YSYEKL. CDR3 size: 18 residues. The CDR3 reads CASSQDQPGTANTGELFF. The CDR3 coding sequence is TGCGCCAGCAGCCAAGATCAACCCGGGACAGCGAACACCGGGGAGCTGTTTTTT.

CDR3 sequence reads: CASSPRVSHEQFF. CDR3 in DNA: TGCGCCAGCAGCCCGAGGGTTAGTCATGAGCAGTTCTTC. This rearrangement joins TRBV4-3 to TRBJ2-1; possibly TRBD2 for D (5 bases). The germline V gene encodes CDR1 LGHNA and CDR2 YSLEER. V dropped 4 bases and J dropped 8 bases, with 12 bases sitting between them. There are 13 residues in the CDR3.

In this sample, this clone turned up once. This chain joins TRBV5-1 and TRBJ2-7, with 7 bases aligning to TRBD1. J was trimmed by 6 bases and V by 3 bases; bases with no gene match: 6. CDR1 and CDR2 from the germline V gene are SGHRS and YFSETQ. The CDR3 sequence is 13 residues long. DNA of the CDR3: TGCGCCAGCAGCTGGACCACAGGGGCCGAGCAGTACTTC. Translated, it gives CASSWTTGAEQYF.

The gene calls are TRBV4-2 and TRBJ2-3; 7 bases align to TRBD1. Germline trimming cut 2 bases from V and 2 bases from J; bases unmatched to any gene: 10. Germline V gene data show CDR1 as LGHNA and CDR2 as YNFKEQ. The length of the CDR3 is 17 residues. The DNA of the CDR3 is TGTGCCAGCAGCCAATTGGACGGGACAGCTAACACAGATACGCAGTATTTT. Protein sequence: CASSQLDGTANTDTQYF.

V gene TRBV9 combines with J gene TRBJ2-5; D remains unclear. This CDR3 has 14 residues. CDR1 and CDR2 from the germline V gene are SGDLS and YYNGEE. Trimming took 0 bases from V and 1 from J, leaving 7 bases between them. CDR3: CASSVGPFQETQYF. DNA of the CDR3: TGTGCCAGCAGCGTAGGGCCATTCCAAGAGACCCAGTACTTC. Drawing the rest from reference TRBV9 and TRBJ2-5, the complete variable domain is DSGVTQTPKHLITATGQRVTLRCSPRSGDLSVYWYQQSLDQGLQFLIQYYNGEERAKGNILERFSAQQFPDLHSELNLSSLELGDSALYFCASSVGPFQETQYFGPGTRLLVL.

The gene calls are TRBV2 and TRBJ2-7, with 10 positions matching TRBD1. The germline V gene encodes CDR1 SNHLY and CDR2 FYNNEI. CDR3 size: 16 residues. V lost 6 bases, J lost 6 bases, and 14 bases stayed unmatched. This CDR3 is CASRNTFGGQGSEQYF. The CDR3 DNA is TGTGCCAGCAGAAATACCTTTGGGGGACAGGGGTCCGAGCAGTACTTC. Based on the CDR3 plus reference TRBV2 and TRBJ2-7, the full variable domain is EPEVTQTPSHQVTQMGQEVILRCVPISNHLYFYWYRQILGQKVEFLVSFYNNEISEKSEIFDDQFSVERPDGSNFTLKIRSTKLEDSAMYFCASRNTFGGQGSEQYFGPGTRLTVT.

J is TRBJ1-2 and V is TRBV7-2, with 7 bases matching TRBD1. There are 12 residues in the CDR3. Germline V gene data show CDR1 as SGHTA and CDR2 as FQGNSA. The V gene end was trimmed by 5 bases and the J gene end by 8 bases; junction bases not matched to a gene: 5. The CDR3 region has the DNA TGTGCCAGCAGCATGACAGGGTTAGGCTACACCTTC. Translating gives CASSMTGLGYTF.

The gene calls are TRBV4-1 and TRBJ1-4, with 7 positions matching TRBD1. The CDR3 runs 16 residues. Germline V CDR1 and CDR2: MGHRA, YSYEKL. Trimming took 4 bases from V and 5 from J; bases not matched to a gene: 10. The CDR3: CASSRPRDSVNEKLFF. CDR3 bases: TGCGCCAGCAGCCGCCCCCGGGACAGCGTAAATGAAAAACTGTTTTTT.

V gene TRBV11-2 combines with J gene TRBJ2-3, with TRBD1 identical over 10 bases. This CDR3 is built from 17 residues. Germline lookup yields CDR1 SGHAT and CDR2 FQNNGV. The junction had 9 bases not matched to a gene; V was cut back by 0 bases and J by 6 bases. The CDR3 DNA reads TGTGCCAGCAGCTTAGAGACCGACAGGGGGCGGAAGGATACGCAGTATTTT. This encodes CASSLETDRGRKDTQYF.

The chain uses TRBV5-5 and TRBJ1-6; D perhaps matches TRBD1 (5 bases). V was pared by 0 bases and J by 9 bases, with 13 bases between. Germline CDR1 and CDR2: SGHKS and YYEKEE (reference sequence). CDR3 length: 15 amino acids. CDR3 loop: CASSLDRIFSSPLHF. CDR3 DNA sequence: TGTGCCAGCAGCTTGGACAGGATTTTCTCTTCACCCCTCCACTTT.

This clone was counted a few times. The V gene is TRBV25-1, the J gene TRBJ1-6; the D is unclear. Trimming took off 2 bases at V and 9 bases at J, with 5 bases between the two ends. The CDR3 is 12 amino acids. CDR1 and CDR2 (germline): MGHDK, SYGVNS. CDR3 nucleotide sequence: TGTGCCAGCAGTGAAAGCCGTTCACCCCTCCACTTT. This translates into CASSESRSPLHF.

The chain uses TRBV19 and TRBJ1-5; 9 bases are a match to TRBD1. The CDR3 extends over 15 amino acids. The germline CDR1 and CDR2 sequences are LNHDA and SQIVND (reference sequence). Trimming removed 6 bases from V and 2 bases from J; junction bases left unmatched: 5. Written as DNA, the CDR3 is TGTGCCAGTAGCTGGACAGGGGAAGGCAATCAGCCCCAGCATTTT. It encodes CASSWTGEGNQPQHF.

The V and J genes are TRBV27 and TRBJ2-5, with 9 bases aligning to TRBD1. J lost 5 bases, V lost 2 bases, and 0 bases had no gene match. The CDR3 contains 13 residues. CDR1 is MNHEY, CDR2 SMNVEV, per germline (reference sequence). For the CDR3, the DNA is TGTGCCAGCAGTTTAGGACAGGGGGAGACCCAGTACTTC. It translates to CASSLGQGETQYF.

This clone turned up a few times. The chain employs TRBV2 and TRBJ1-2; 10 nucleotides agree with TRBD1. The CDR3 covers 15 residues. The junction had 6 bases not matched to a gene; V was cut back by 6 bases and J by 2 bases. In germline, CDR1 is SNHLY, CDR2 FYNNEI. CDR3 residues: CASSLGTGVNYGYTF. The CDR3 nucleotides are TGTGCCAGCAGCCTAGGGACAGGGGTAAACTATGGCTACACCTTC.

The V and J genes are TRBV7-9 and TRBJ2-4, with 7 bases matching TRBD1. V lost 1 base, J lost 7 bases, and 4 bases stayed unmatched. Per germline, CDR1 SEHNR and CDR2 FQNEAQ (reference sequence). This CDR3 has 14 residues. The CDR3 reads CASSLGTGRNIQYF. As DNA, the CDR3 is TGTGCCAGCAGCTTAGGGACAGGTCGCAACATTCAGTACTTC.

The chain joins TRBV6-4 to TRBJ2-1; D perhaps matches TRBD2 (5 bases). Germline V lookup: CDR1 MRHNA, CDR2 SNTAGT. V dropped 3 bases and J dropped 0 bases, with 9 bases sitting between them. The CDR3 is 15 residues long. The CDR3 reads CASSEVGSSYNEQFF. CDR3 DNA: TGTGCCAGCAGTGAAGTGGGGAGCTCCTACAATGAGCAGTTCTTC.

This chain connects TRBV7-2 to TRBJ2-2; 10 positions match TRBD2. CDR3 length: 18 amino acids. Germline V CDR1 and CDR2: SGHTA, FQGNSA. The J segment lost 0 bases and the V segment lost 2 bases, leaving 6 bases of the junction unmatched. DNA of the CDR3: TGTGCCAGCAGCTTATTAGCGGGGGGCCCCTCGAACACCGGGGAGCTGTTTTTT. It yields the protein CASSLLAGGPSNTGELFF.

The chain has TRBV7-9 and TRBJ2-1, with D tentatively TRBD1 (6 bases). Germline lookup yields CDR1 SEHNR and CDR2 FQNEAQ (reference sequence). V lost 6 bases and J lost 0, with 9 bases in between. The CDR3 is 14 residues long. The CDR3 sequence: CASSQQGSYNEQFF. The CDR3, as DNA: TGTGCCAGCAGTCAACAGGGCTCCTACAATGAGCAGTTCTTC. Based on the CDR3 plus reference TRBV7-9 and TRBJ2-1, the full variable domain is DTGVSQNPRHKITKRGQNVTFRCDPISEHNRLYWYRQTLGQGPEFLTYFQNEAQLEKSRLLSDRFSAERPKGSFSTLEIQRTEQGDSAMYLCASSQQGSYNEQFFGPGTRLTVL.